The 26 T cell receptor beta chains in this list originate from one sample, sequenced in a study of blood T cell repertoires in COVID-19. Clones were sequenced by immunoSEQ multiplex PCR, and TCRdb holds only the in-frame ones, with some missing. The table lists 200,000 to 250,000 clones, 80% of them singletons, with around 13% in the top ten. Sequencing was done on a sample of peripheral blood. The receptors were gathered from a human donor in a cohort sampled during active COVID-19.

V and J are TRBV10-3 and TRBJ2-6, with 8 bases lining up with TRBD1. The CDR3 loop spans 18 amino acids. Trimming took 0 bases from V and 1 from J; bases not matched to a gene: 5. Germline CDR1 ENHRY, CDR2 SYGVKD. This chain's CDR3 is CAISESPRTGSGANVLTF. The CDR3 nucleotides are TGTGCCATCAGTGAGTCTCCCAGGACAGGGTCTGGGGCCAACGTCCTGACTTTC.

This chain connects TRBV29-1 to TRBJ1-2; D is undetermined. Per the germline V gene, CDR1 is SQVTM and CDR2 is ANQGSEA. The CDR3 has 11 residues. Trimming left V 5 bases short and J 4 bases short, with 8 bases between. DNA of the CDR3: TGCAGCGTTTGGAGTATCTATGGCTACACCTTC. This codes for CSVWSIYGYTF.

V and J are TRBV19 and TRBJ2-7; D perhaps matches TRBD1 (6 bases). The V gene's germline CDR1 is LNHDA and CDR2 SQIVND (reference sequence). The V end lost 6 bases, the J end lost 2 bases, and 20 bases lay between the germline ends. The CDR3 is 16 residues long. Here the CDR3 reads CASSPSATGPTYEQYF. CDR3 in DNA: TGTGCCAGTAGCCCCAGCGCCACAGGGCCGACCTACGAGCAGTACTTC. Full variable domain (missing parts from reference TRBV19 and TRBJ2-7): DGGITQSPKYLFRKEGQNVTLSCEQNLNHDAMYWYRQDPGQGLRLIYYSQIVNDFQKGDIAEGYSVSREKKESFPLTVTSAQKNPTAFYLCASSPSATGPTYEQYFGPGTRLTVT.

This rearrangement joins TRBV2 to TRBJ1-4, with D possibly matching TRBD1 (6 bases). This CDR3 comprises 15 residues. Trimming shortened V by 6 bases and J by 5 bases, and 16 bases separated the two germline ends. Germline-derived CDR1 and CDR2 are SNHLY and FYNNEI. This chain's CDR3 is CASSQYGTINEKLFF. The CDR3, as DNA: TGTGCCAGCAGCCAATACGGGACAATCAATGAAAAACTGTTTTTT.

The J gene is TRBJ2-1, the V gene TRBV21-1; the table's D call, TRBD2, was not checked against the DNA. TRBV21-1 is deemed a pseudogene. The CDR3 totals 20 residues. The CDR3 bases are TGTGCCAGCAGCAAAGATACAGCGGGGGCCCTGCTTAACTCCTACAATGAGCAGTTCTTC. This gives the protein CASSKDTAGALLNSYNEQFF.

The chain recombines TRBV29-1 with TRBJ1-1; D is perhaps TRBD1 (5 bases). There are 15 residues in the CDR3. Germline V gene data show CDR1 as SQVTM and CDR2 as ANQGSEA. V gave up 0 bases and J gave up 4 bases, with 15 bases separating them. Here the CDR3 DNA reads TGCAGCGTTGAAGATCTACAGGACCCCGTCACTGAAGCTTTCTTT. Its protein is CSVEDLQDPVTEAFF.

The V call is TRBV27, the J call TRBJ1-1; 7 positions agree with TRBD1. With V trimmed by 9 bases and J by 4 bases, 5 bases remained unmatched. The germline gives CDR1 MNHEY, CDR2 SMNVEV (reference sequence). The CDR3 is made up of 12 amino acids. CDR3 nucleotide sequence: TGTGCCAGATCGACAGGGAGCACTGAAGCTTTCTTT. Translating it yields CARSTGSTEAFF.

CDR3 DNA sequence: TGTGCCAGCAGAGGAGAAACTGAAGCTTTCTTT. This translates into CASRGETEAFF. V gene TRBV28 combines with J gene TRBJ1-1; D call uncertain. The CDR3 contains 11 residues. Trimming pared 6 bases from V and 5 bases from J, leaving 7 bases between. CDR1 is MDHEN and CDR2 is SYDVKM in the germline V gene. Using reference TRBV28 and TRBJ1-1 for the parts outside the CDR3, the full variable domain is DVKVTQSSRYLVKRTGEKVFLECVQDMDHENMFWYRQDPGLGLRLIYFSYDVKMKEKGDIPEGYSVSREKKERFSLILESASTNQTSMYLCASRGETEAFFGQGTRLTVV.

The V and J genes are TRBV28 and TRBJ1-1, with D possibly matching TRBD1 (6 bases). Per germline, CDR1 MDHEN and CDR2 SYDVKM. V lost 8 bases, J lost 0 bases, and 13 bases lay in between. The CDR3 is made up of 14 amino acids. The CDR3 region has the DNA TGTGCCAGCGGCCGGGACACGATGAACACTGAAGCTTTCTTT. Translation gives CASGRDTMNTEAFF. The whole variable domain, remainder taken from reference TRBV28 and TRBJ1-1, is DVKVTQSSRYLVKRTGEKVFLECVQDMDHENMFWYRQDPGLGLRLIYFSYDVKMKEKGDIPEGYSVSREKKERFSLILESASTNQTSMYLCASGRDTMNTEAFFGQGTRLTVV.

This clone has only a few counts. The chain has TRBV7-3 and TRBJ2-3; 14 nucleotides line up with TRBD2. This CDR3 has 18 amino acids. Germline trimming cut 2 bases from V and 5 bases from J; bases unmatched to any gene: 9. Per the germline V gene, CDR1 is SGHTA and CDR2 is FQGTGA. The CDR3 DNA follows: TGTGCCAGCAGCTTACCAGGACTAGCGGGGGGCCGCTTAGATACGCAGTATTTT. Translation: CASSLPGLAGGRLDTQYF.

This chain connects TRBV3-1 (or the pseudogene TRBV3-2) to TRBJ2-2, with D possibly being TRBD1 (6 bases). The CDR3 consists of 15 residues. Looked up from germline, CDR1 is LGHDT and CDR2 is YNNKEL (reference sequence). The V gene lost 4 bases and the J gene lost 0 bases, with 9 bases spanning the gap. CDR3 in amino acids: CASSRTAANTGELFF. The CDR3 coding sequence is TGTGCCAGCAGCCGGACAGCCGCGAACACCGGGGAGCTGTTTTTT.

The CDR3 loop is CASSLRLAGGETQYF. The CDR3 DNA reads as TGCGCCAGCAGCTTGAGGCTAGCGGGAGGGGAGACCCAGTACTTC. This chain uses TRBV5-1 with TRBJ2-5; TRBD2 matches at 12 bases. This CDR3 comprises 15 residues. V trimming: 1 base; J trimming: 5 bases; junction bases outside the gene matches: 3. Germline-derived CDR1 and CDR2 are SGHRS and YFSETQ.

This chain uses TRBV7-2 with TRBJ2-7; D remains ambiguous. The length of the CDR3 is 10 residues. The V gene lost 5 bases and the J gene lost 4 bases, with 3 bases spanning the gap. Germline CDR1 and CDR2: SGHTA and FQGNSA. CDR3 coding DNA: TGTGCCAGCAGCCTTTACGAGCAGTACTTC. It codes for CASSLYEQYF.

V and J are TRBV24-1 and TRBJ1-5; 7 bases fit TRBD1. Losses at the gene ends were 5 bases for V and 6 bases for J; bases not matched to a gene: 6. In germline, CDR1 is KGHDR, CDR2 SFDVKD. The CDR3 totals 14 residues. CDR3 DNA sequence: TGTGCCACCAGTGGAGACAGGGAACTTCAGCCCCAGCATTTT. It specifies CATSGDRELQPQHF.

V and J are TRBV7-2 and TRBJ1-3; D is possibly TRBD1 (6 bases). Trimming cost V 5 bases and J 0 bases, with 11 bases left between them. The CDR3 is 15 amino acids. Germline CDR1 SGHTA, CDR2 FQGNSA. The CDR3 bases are TGTGCCAGCAGCGGTCAGGGGCCCTCTGGAAACACCATATATTTT. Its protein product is CASSGQGPSGNTIYF.

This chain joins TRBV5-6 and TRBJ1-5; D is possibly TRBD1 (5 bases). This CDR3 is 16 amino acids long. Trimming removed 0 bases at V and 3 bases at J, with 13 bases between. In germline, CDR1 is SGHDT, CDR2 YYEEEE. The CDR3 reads CASSLVGRGNNQPQHF. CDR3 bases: TGTGCCAGCAGCTTGGTTGGGAGGGGTAACAATCAGCCCCAGCATTTT.

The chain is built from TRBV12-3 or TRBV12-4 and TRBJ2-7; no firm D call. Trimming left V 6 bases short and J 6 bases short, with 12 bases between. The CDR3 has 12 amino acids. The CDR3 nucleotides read TGTGCCAGCAGCCCCCGCGGCCCCGAGCAGTACTTC. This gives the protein CASSPRGPEQYF.

The CDR3 DNA sequence: TGTGCCAGCAGCTTTAGTAGCGCAAACACCATATATTTT. It specifies CASSFSSANTIYF. The chain joins TRBV7-2 to TRBJ1-3; D unresolved. Germline CDR1 reads SGHTA; CDR2 reads FQGNSA. Trimming removed 3 bases from V and 6 bases from J, with 9 bases in between. The CDR3 contains 13 residues.

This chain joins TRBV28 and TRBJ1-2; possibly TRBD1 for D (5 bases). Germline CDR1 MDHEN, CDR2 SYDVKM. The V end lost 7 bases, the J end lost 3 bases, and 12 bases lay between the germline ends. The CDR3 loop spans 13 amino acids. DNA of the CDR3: TGTGCCAGCACCACTCAGGGTTACTATGGCTACACCTTC. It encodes CASTTQGYYGYTF.

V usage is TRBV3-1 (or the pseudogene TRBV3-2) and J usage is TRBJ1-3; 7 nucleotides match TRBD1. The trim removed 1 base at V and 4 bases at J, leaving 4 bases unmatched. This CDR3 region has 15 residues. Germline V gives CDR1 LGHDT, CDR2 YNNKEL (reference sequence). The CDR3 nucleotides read TGTGCCAGCAGCCAAGGGACAGGCCGGGGAAACACCATATATTTT. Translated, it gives CASSQGTGRGNTIYF.

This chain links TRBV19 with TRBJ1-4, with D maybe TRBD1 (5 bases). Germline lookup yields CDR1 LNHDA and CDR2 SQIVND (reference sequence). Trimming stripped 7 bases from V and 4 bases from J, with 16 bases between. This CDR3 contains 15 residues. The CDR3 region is CASTKGAGINEKLFF. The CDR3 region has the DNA TGTGCCAGTACCAAGGGTGCAGGGATTAATGAAAAACTGTTTTTT.

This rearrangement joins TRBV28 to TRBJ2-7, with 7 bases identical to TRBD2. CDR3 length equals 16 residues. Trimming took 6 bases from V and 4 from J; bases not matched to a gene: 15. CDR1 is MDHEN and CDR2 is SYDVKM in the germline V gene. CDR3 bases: TGTGCCAGCAGCTCCTCTCGGGGGGTAGCAGAATACGAGCAGTACTTC. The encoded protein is CASSSSRGVAEYEQYF.

The CDR3 DNA sequence: TGTGCCAGCAGCCCAACGCCCAGGAACCTACAGTTCTTC. Translating gives CASSPTPRNLQFF. The genes are TRBV11-2 and TRBJ2-1; D uncertain. The germline gives CDR1 SGHAT, CDR2 FQNNGV. Trimming removed 5 bases at V and 13 bases at J, with 18 bases between. The CDR3 spans 13 residues.

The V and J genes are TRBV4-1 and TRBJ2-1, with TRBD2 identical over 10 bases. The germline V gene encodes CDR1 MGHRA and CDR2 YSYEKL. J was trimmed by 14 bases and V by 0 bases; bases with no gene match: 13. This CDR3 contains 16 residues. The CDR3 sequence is CASSQESASGRSGEFF. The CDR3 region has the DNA TGCGCCAGCAGCCAAGAAAGCGCTAGCGGGAGAAGTGGGGAGTTCTTC.

CDR3 coding DNA: TGCGCCAGCAGCCCGGGACAGGAGATGAACACTGAAGCTTTCTTT. Translated, it gives CASSPGQEMNTEAFF. The rearrangement links TRBV5-1 to TRBJ1-1; 8 bases fit TRBD1. CDR3 length equals 15 residues. Germline-derived CDR1 and CDR2 are SGHRS and YFSETQ. Germline trimming cut 4 bases from V and 0 bases from J; bases unmatched to any gene: 5.

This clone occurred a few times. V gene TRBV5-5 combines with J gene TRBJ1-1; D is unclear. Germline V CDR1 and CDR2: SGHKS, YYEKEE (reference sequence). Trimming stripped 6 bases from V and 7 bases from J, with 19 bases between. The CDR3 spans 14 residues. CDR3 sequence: CASTIANPSDEAFF. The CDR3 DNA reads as TGTGCCAGCACCATCGCAAACCCGAGTGATGAAGCTTTCTTT. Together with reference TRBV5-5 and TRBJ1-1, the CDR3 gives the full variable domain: DAGVTQSPTHLIKTRGQQVTLRCSPISGHKSVSWYQQVLGQGPQFIFQYYEKEERGRGNFPDRFSARQFPNYSSELNVNALLLGDSALYLCASTIANPSDEAFFGQGTRLTVV.